Listed here are 25 T cell receptor beta chains from one sample, sequenced in a study of blood T cell repertoires in COVID-19. This table comes from immunoSEQ multiplex PCR, and its TCRdb copy is limited to in-frame clones, with some not included. The table lists under 150,000 clones, 76% of them singletons. The sequencing input was peripheral blood. Receptors were obtained from a woman aged 80 or older with active or convalescent COVID-19.

The chain recombines TRBV12-3 or TRBV12-4 with TRBJ1-1; TRBD1 matches at 10 bases. The trim removed 6 bases at V and 3 bases at J, leaving 1 base unmatched. This CDR3 spans 13 amino acids. This CDR3 is CASRGTGDTEAFF. CDR3 sequence (DNA): TGTGCCAGCAGGGGGACAGGGGACACTGAAGCTTTCTTT.

This clone turned up a few times. In nucleotides, the CDR3 is TGTGCCAGCAGCGTAGGACAGCGGGGGCAGCCCCAGCATTTT. The encoded protein is CASSVGQRGQPQHF. The rearrangement links TRBV9 to TRBJ1-5; maybe TRBD1 (5 bases). The CDR3 extends over 14 amino acids. V lost 0 bases and J 7 bases, leaving 11 bases between the germline ends. Germline CDR1 is SGDLS and CDR2 is YYNGEE.

CDR3 region: CASSLSTSGTYNEQFF. CDR3 DNA: TGTGCCAGCAGCCTTTCGACTAGCGGGACATATAATGAGCAGTTCTTC. This chain joins TRBV4-2 and TRBJ2-1; 11 bases line up with TRBD2. This CDR3 is 16 amino acids long. V trimming: 4 bases; J trimming: 7 bases; junction bases outside the gene matches: 9. The germline V gene encodes CDR1 LGHNA and CDR2 YNFKEQ.

V is TRBV3-1 (or the pseudogene TRBV3-2) and J is TRBJ1-3, with a possible D match to TRBD1 (6 bases). Germline V gene data show CDR1 as LGHDT and CDR2 as YNNKEL (reference sequence). This CDR3 comprises 14 residues. The V gene lost 4 bases and the J gene lost 3 bases, with 10 bases spanning the gap. This chain's CDR3 is CASSLGTNGNTIYF. Here the CDR3 DNA reads TGTGCCAGCAGCCTAGGGACAAATGGAAACACCATATATTTT.

The CDR3 spells CASSIDRGANTGELFF. The CDR3, as DNA: TGTGCCAGTAGTATAGATCGGGGGGCGAACACCGGGGAGCTGTTTTTT. The V call is TRBV19, the J call TRBJ2-2, with 7 nucleotides matching TRBD2. Per germline, CDR1 LNHDA and CDR2 SQIVND (reference sequence). The CDR3 extends over 16 amino acids. V shed 0 bases and J 0 bases; nucleotides not matched to a gene: 1.

The chain couples TRBV19 to TRBJ2-4; 7 nucleotides line up with TRBD2. In germline, CDR1 is LNHDA, CDR2 SQIVND (reference sequence). The ends lost 4 bases at V and 7 bases at J; junction bases unmatched: 7. CDR3 length equals 14 residues. The CDR3 DNA follows: TGTGCCAGTAGTAGACGGGGGGAGGGTAACATTCAGTACTTC. As protein: CASSRRGEGNIQYF.

The chain is built from TRBV5-1 and TRBJ2-1; 8 positions agree with TRBD2. The trim removed 5 bases at V and 6 bases at J, leaving 4 bases unmatched. Germline V gene sequence: CDR1 SGHRS, CDR2 YFSETQ. CDR3 length equals 13 residues. CDR3 nucleotide sequence: TGCGCCAGCAGACTAGCGGTGGGCAATGAGCAGTTCTTC. Its translation: CASRLAVGNEQFF.

This clone showed up just a few times. The rearrangement joins TRBV5-1 to TRBJ2-7; the match to TRBD1 covers 8 bases. The trim removed 4 bases at V and 1 base at J, leaving 4 bases unmatched. Looked up from germline, CDR1 is SGHRS and CDR2 is YFSETQ. This CDR3 is built from 14 residues. CDR3 DNA: TGCGCCAGCAGCGCAGGACAGGGATCCTACGAGCAGTACTTC. Translation: CASSAGQGSYEQYF. Looking up the rest from reference TRBV5-1 and TRBJ2-7 gives the full variable domain: KAGVTQTPRYLIKTRGQQVTLSCSPISGHRSVSWYQQTPGQGLQFLFEYFSETQRNKGNFPGRFSGRQFSNSRSEMNVSTLELGDSALYLCASSAGQGSYEQYFGPGTRLTVT.

The chain employs TRBV4-1 and TRBJ2-7; D might be TRBD1 (7 bases). V dropped 4 bases and J dropped 1 base, with 14 bases sitting between them. The CDR3 length is 15 residues. Germline values: CDR1 MGHRA, CDR2 YSYEKL. In DNA, the CDR3 is TGCGCCAGCAGCCTCGGGGGACAGAGATCCTACGAGCAGTACTTC. Encoded protein: CASSLGGQRSYEQYF.

The rearrangement links TRBV5-1 to TRBJ2-2; TRBD1 matches 8 bases. V shed 0 bases, J shed 7 bases, and the junction held 11 bases outside the gene matches. The CDR3 totals 17 residues. Germline CDR1 is SGHRS and CDR2 is YFSETQ. The CDR3 is CASSLARWQGADGELFF. DNA for the CDR3: TGCGCCAGCAGCTTGGCCCGCTGGCAGGGGGCGGACGGGGAGCTGTTTTTT.

This chain joins TRBV9 and TRBJ1-4; 11 bases fit TRBD1. V shed 3 bases and J 8 bases; nucleotides not matched to a gene: 12. This CDR3 is built from 17 residues. Germline assignment: CDR1 SGDLS and CDR2 YYNGEE. CDR3 region: CASSATLGQGAGEKLFF. The CDR3 DNA follows: TGTGCCAGCAGCGCCACATTAGGACAGGGGGCGGGAGAAAAACTGTTTTTT.

This clone has a single count. The chain employs TRBV7-6 and TRBJ1-1; 8 bases line up with TRBD1. Per the germline V gene, CDR1 is SGHVS and CDR2 is FNYEAQ. V lost 2 bases and J lost 3; bases outside the gene matches: 2. This CDR3 contains 14 residues. CDR3 loop: CASSLTTGDTEAFF. CDR3 DNA sequence: TGTGCCAGCAGCTTAACGACAGGGGACACTGAAGCTTTCTTT.

The rearrangement joins TRBV27 to TRBJ2-1, with a tentative D call TRBD2 (6 bases). The CDR3 sequence is 15 residues long. V was pared by 5 bases and J by 2 bases, with 13 bases between. The germline V gene encodes CDR1 MNHEY and CDR2 SMNVEV (reference sequence). This CDR3 reads CASSLSGEPYNEQFF. The CDR3 region has the DNA TGTGCCAGCAGTCTTTCGGGGGAACCCTACAATGAGCAGTTCTTC.

The rearrangement joins TRBV7-8 to TRBJ1-5; D remains unclear. This CDR3 region has 15 residues. V was clipped by 3 bases and J by 0 bases, with 9 bases between them. Germline V CDR1 and CDR2: SGHVS, FQNEAQ. CDR3 in DNA: TGTGCCAGCAGCTTTAGTACGAATAGCAATCAGCCCCAGCATTTT. Translating gives CASSFSTNSNQPQHF.

In its sample, this clone was seen a few times. The chain employs TRBV6-1 and TRBJ2-2; 7 nucleotides agree with TRBD1. Germline trimming cut 2 bases from V and 3 bases from J; bases unmatched to any gene: 3. Germline V lookup: CDR1 MNHNS, CDR2 SASEGT. The CDR3 totals 15 residues. The CDR3 reads CASSERQGDTGELFF. DNA of the CDR3: TGTGCCAGCAGTGAACGGCAGGGGGACACCGGGGAGCTGTTTTTT.

The count of this clone is one. The chain carries TRBV7-9 and TRBJ1-2; 7 positions match TRBD1. In germline, CDR1 is SEHNR, CDR2 FQNEAQ (reference sequence). Trimming removed 3 bases from V and 7 bases from J; junction bases left unmatched: 8. The CDR3 contains 14 residues. CDR3 amino acids: CASSFDRARGGYTF. CDR3 in DNA: TGTGCCAGCAGCTTTGACAGGGCACGAGGTGGCTACACCTTC.

V is TRBV11-2 and J is TRBJ1-5, with D hard to call. Trimming pared 3 bases from V and 3 bases from J, leaving 9 bases between. CDR3 length: 14 residues. In germline, CDR1 is SGHAT, CDR2 FQNNGV. This CDR3 reads CASSLGSFNQPQHF. The DNA of the CDR3 is TGTGCCAGCAGCTTGGGCAGTTTCAATCAGCCCCAGCATTTT.

This clone was picked up a small number of times. The chain couples TRBV10-2 to TRBJ2-1; 9 nucleotides match TRBD2. CDR1 is WSHSY and CDR2 is SAAADI in the germline V gene. The trim removed 0 bases at V and 10 bases at J, leaving 7 bases unmatched. The CDR3 covers 15 residues. The CDR3 loop is CASSESGGGAREQFF. CDR3 coding DNA: TGCGCCAGCAGTGAGTCGGGCGGGGGGGCCCGGGAGCAGTTCTTC.

This clone was detected once. The chain combines TRBV30 with TRBJ2-2, with a tentative D call TRBD2 (5 bases). From germline, CDR1 is GTSNPN and CDR2 SVGIG (reference sequence). V shed 2 bases and J shed 6 bases, with 13 bases lying between them. This CDR3 has 14 residues. The CDR3 DNA reads as TGTGCCTGGAGTTCAAACGGGGAACCCGGGGAGCTGTTTTTT. Translation gives CAWSSNGEPGELFF. The full variable domain, its missing parts supplied by reference TRBV30 and TRBJ2-2, is SQTIHQWPATLVQPVGSPLSLECTVEGTSNPNLYWYRQAAGRGLQLLFYSVGIGQISSEVPQNLSASRPQDRQFILSSKKLLLSDSGFYLCAWSSNGEPGELFFGEGSRLTVL.

The rearrangement links TRBV28 to TRBJ1-1; D is perhaps TRBD1 (5 bases). CDR3 size: 15 residues. V dropped 5 bases and J dropped 2 bases, with 15 bases sitting between them. Germline CDR1 and CDR2: MDHEN and SYDVKM. The CDR3 coding sequence is TGTGCCAGCAGTCCCCCCGGGGGTGATAACACTGAAGCTTTCTTT. Its protein is CASSPPGGDNTEAFF. The entire variable domain, with the rest obtained from reference TRBV28 and TRBJ1-1, is as follows: DVKVTQSSRYLVKRTGEKVFLECVQDMDHENMFWYRQDPGLGLRLIYFSYDVKMKEKGDIPEGYSVSREKKERFSLILESASTNQTSMYLCASSPPGGDNTEAFFGQGTRLTVV.

The genes are TRBV9 and TRBJ2-1; D perhaps matches TRBD1 (5 bases). This CDR3 comprises 17 residues. V was pared by 3 bases and J by 0 bases, with 16 bases between. The germline V gene has CDR1 SGDLS and CDR2 YYNGEE. CDR3 sequence (DNA): TGTGCCAGCAGCGGGAAATTCGACAGCTTCTCCTACAATGAGCAGTTCTTC. It codes for CASSGKFDSFSYNEQFF.

V gene TRBV18 combines with J gene TRBJ1-1; 7 positions match TRBD1. J lost 1 base, V lost 5 bases, and 7 bases had no gene match. The germline CDR1 and CDR2 sequences are KGHSH and LQKENI. This CDR3 spans 15 amino acids. Written as DNA, the CDR3 is TGTGCCAGCTCAAGAAACAGGGGCGAGAACACTGAAGCTTTCTTT. Amino acid sequence: CASSRNRGENTEAFF. Full variable domain (missing parts from reference TRBV18 and TRBJ1-1): NAGVMQNPRHLVRRRGQEARLRCSPMKGHSHVYWYRQLPEEGLKFMVYLQKENIIDESGMPKERFSAEFPKEGPSILRIQQVVRGDSAAYFCASSRNRGENTEAFFGQGTRLTVV.

CDR3 in amino acids: CASSYSGVGIQPQHF. The CDR3 DNA reads as TGTGCCAGCAGTTACTCCGGGGTAGGGATCCAGCCCCAGCATTTT. The chain couples TRBV6-5 to TRBJ1-5; D gene uncertain. The CDR3 contains 15 residues. V was trimmed by 0 bases and J by 7 bases, leaving 13 bases between them. Germline V gene data show CDR1 as MNHEY and CDR2 as SVGAGI.

As DNA, the CDR3 is TGTGCCAGCAGCACTCTGGACAGCCCTCGCTACGAGCAGTACTTC. Its translation is CASSTLDSPRYEQYF. The chain links TRBV6-6 to TRBJ2-7; possible D gene TRBD1, 6 bases. The CDR3 has 15 residues. Germline assignment: CDR1 MNHNY and CDR2 SVGAGI (reference sequence). The ends were cut back, 6 bases at V and 3 bases at J, with 18 bases in the middle.

This clone occurred once. The chain is built from TRBV7-3 and TRBJ2-2; tentative D call: TRBD2 (7 bases). Germline CDR1 is SGHTA and CDR2 is FQGTGA. There are 12 residues in the CDR3. The V end was cut by 8 bases, the J end by 4 bases, with 8 bases between. This CDR3 reads CASRGATGELFF. The CDR3 bases are TGTGCCAGCCGGGGGGCCACCGGGGAGCTGTTTTTT.